This T cell receptor beta chain was recovered during a study of blood T cell repertoires in COVID-19. Study in general: Italy, Spain and the United States were the sources of the convalescent and acute COVID-19 samples. T cells, B-cell-depleted T cells, or PBMCs provided the cDNA or gDNA that served as material.

Assay used: immunoSEQ multiplex PCR; TCRdb lists only in-frame clones, some missing. The sample shows 95,000 to 150,000 clones, around three quarters of them seen only once. The source material was peripheral blood. This receptor was obtained from a woman aged 80 or over with acute or convalescent COVID-19.

CDR3: CASSSQGGGELFF. CDR3 DNA: TGTGCCAGCAGTTCGCAGGGGGGCGGGGAGCTGTTTTTT. This chain uses TRBV28 with TRBJ2-2; D perhaps matches TRBD1 (7 bases). Trimming removed 4 bases at V and 7 bases at J, with 10 bases between. The germline V gene encodes CDR1 MDHEN and CDR2 SYDVKM. The CDR3 extends over 13 amino acids.